The 31 T cell receptor beta chains reported below all come from one sample, sequenced in a study of blood T cell repertoires in COVID-19. Method: immunoSEQ multiplex PCR; TCRdb's copy keeps in-frame clones and lacks some. The sample yields roughly 330,000 clones, about nine tenths seen once. Material: PBMCs or T cells enriched from blood (not recorded which). All receptors derive from a woman in her late teens or twenties who had recovered from COVID-19.

The CDR3 DNA is TGTGCCAGCAGTTACTCGAGCCGGACAGACTATGGCTACACCTTC. Encoded protein: CASSYSSRTDYGYTF. This chain connects TRBV6-5 to TRBJ1-2; D perhaps matches TRBD1 (6 bases). The CDR3 is 15 amino acids. Trimming took 0 bases from V and 3 from J, leaving 11 bases between them. Per germline, CDR1 MNHEY and CDR2 SVGAGI.

CDR3 in amino acids: CASSLGGQLYYGYTF. CDR3 DNA sequence: TGTGCCAGCAGCTTAGGGGGCCAGCTCTACTATGGCTACACCTTC. The gene calls are TRBV7-2 and TRBJ1-2, with a weak D call TRBD1 (5 bases). The CDR3 extends over 15 amino acids. CDR1 SGHTA and CDR2 FQGNSA come from the germline V gene. With 1 base removed from V and 3 bases from J, the gap between germline ends came to 12 bases.

V usage is TRBV30 and J usage is TRBJ1-1, with D maybe TRBD1 (5 bases). Per germline, CDR1 GTSNPN and CDR2 SVGIG (reference sequence). The CDR3 has 13 amino acids. V dropped 2 bases and J dropped 2 bases, with 9 bases sitting between them. This chain's CDR3 is CAWSKGDNTEAFF. As DNA, the CDR3 is TGTGCCTGGAGTAAAGGGGATAACACTGAAGCTTTCTTT.

J is TRBJ1-1 and V is TRBV27; D possibly corresponds to TRBD1 (6 bases). V was cut by 7 bases and J by 5 bases, with 14 bases left in between. This CDR3 comprises 13 residues. Germline V gene lookup returns CDR1 MNHEY and CDR2 SMNVEV (reference sequence). The CDR3 protein is CASMWGRGTEAFF. The CDR3 DNA follows: TGTGCCAGCATGTGGGGGCGCGGGACTGAAGCTTTCTTT.

The gene calls are TRBV6-5 and TRBJ2-1, with D hard to call. Trimming removed 4 bases from V and 8 bases from J, with 9 bases in between. CDR1 MNHEY and CDR2 SVGAGI come from the germline V gene. There are 12 residues in the CDR3. The CDR3 protein is CASSSPSYEQFF. The CDR3, as DNA: TGTGCCAGCAGTTCTCCCTCTTATGAGCAGTTCTTC.

This clone was observed a single time. The chain joins TRBV12-3 or TRBV12-4 to TRBJ1-4; 9 bases fit TRBD1. The CDR3 has 13 residues. With V trimmed by 7 bases and J by 7 bases, 4 bases remained unmatched. For the CDR3, the DNA is TGTGCCAGCACGGGACAGGGAGGTGAAAAACTGTTTTTT. It translates to CASTGQGGEKLFF.

The chain links TRBV4-1 to TRBJ1-1; D is unresolved. Germline assignment: CDR1 MGHRA and CDR2 YSYEKL. Trimming took off 1 base at V and 4 bases at J, with 13 bases between the two ends. The CDR3 has 15 residues. CDR3 in DNA: TGCGCCAGCAGCCAAGTTAACAGTATGTTCACTGAAGCTTTCTTT. Its protein is CASSQVNSMFTEAFF.

The table lists this clone with a count of one. The V call is TRBV10-3, the J call TRBJ2-3; 9 positions match TRBD1. The CDR3 spans 13 residues. The germline V gene encodes CDR1 ENHRY and CDR2 SYGVKD. Germline trimming cut 11 bases from V and 2 bases from J; bases unmatched to any gene: 5. CDR3 nucleotides: TGTGCCTCCCGGACAGGGGCCACAGATACGCAGTATTTT. It encodes CASRTGATDTQYF.

The genes are TRBV9 and TRBJ2-5, with D maybe TRBD2 (5 bases). Between the trimmed V and J ends, which lost 0 bases and 1 base, there was a span of 10 bases. The CDR3 is made up of 15 amino acids. CDR1 and CDR2 (germline): SGDLS, YYNGEE. CDR3 nucleotides: TGTGCCAGCAGCGTAGTTCCGGGGAGCCAAGAGACCCAGTACTTC. Translation: CASSVVPGSQETQYF.

V gene TRBV7-8 combines with J gene TRBJ1-4, with D uncertain. CDR3 length: 14 amino acids. The V end lost 2 bases, the J end lost 7 bases, and 11 bases lay between the germline ends. Germline CDR1 reads SGHVS; CDR2 reads FQNEAQ. CDR3 amino acids: CASSLRGRGEKLFF. The CDR3 DNA sequence: TGTGCCAGCAGCTTACGAGGTCGGGGTGAAAAACTGTTTTTT.

The genes are TRBV19 and TRBJ1-5; the D gene is possibly TRBD1 (5 bases). V was trimmed by 7 bases and J by 0 bases, leaving 25 bases between them. The CDR3 loop spans 19 amino acids. Germline CDR1 LNHDA, CDR2 SQIVND (reference sequence). The chain's CDR3 is CASMGRGSYLGNSNQPQHF. The CDR3 DNA follows: TGTGCCAGTATGGGGAGGGGCTCGTATTTAGGAAATAGCAATCAGCCCCAGCATTTT.

The CDR3 region has the DNA TGTGCCAGCAGTTTATCCTATGGGACAGGGAACACTGAAGCTTTCTTT. Translation: CASSLSYGTGNTEAFF. The chain carries TRBV28 and TRBJ1-1, with 8 bases that match TRBD1. With V trimmed by 1 base and J by 1 base, 5 bases remained unmatched. CDR3 length: 16 residues. Germline V gives CDR1 MDHEN, CDR2 SYDVKM.

Notes on this clone: One junction end disagrees with the germline gene, perhaps due to a read error. The rearrangement uses TRBV7-7 and TRBJ1-6; 7 bases map to TRBD1. CDR1 and CDR2 (germline): SSHAT, FNYEAQ (reference sequence). The CDR3 is made up of 15 amino acids. The chain's CDR3 is CASSIDRAPNSPLHF. For the CDR3, the DNA is TGTGCTAGCAGCATCGACAGGGCACCAAATTCACCCCTCCACTTT.

The table lists this clone with a count of one. The chain is built from TRBV30 and TRBJ2-1; possibly TRBD1 for D (6 bases). The CDR3 has 15 residues. Germline V lookup: CDR1 GTSNPN, CDR2 SVGIG (reference sequence). Trimming pared 3 bases from V and 6 bases from J, leaving 18 bases between. In nucleotides, the CDR3 is TGTGCCTGGAGATTAAGGGGGTTCATGGGCAATGAGCAGTTCTTC. Its translation is CAWRLRGFMGNEQFF.

This chain joins TRBV9 and TRBJ2-7; a weak D match, TRBD1 (7 bases). V shed 0 bases and J shed 7 bases, with 20 bases lying between them. The length of the CDR3 is 16 residues. The V gene's germline CDR1 is SGDLS and CDR2 YYNGEE. CDR3 sequence reads: CASSVETGATGGEQYF. Here the CDR3 DNA reads TGTGCCAGCAGCGTAGAAACAGGGGCCACCGGAGGGGAGCAGTACTTC.

V and J are TRBV10-2 and TRBJ1-6; no clear D. Germline V gene lookup returns CDR1 WSHSY and CDR2 SAAADI. Trimming took 4 bases from V and 7 from J, leaving 11 bases between them. The CDR3 extends over 14 amino acids. The CDR3 sequence: CASSGHRRNSPLHF. CDR3 DNA sequence: TGCGCCAGCAGTGGACATAGAAGGAATTCACCCCTCCACTTT.

The rearrangement uses TRBV6-5 and TRBJ1-2; perhaps TRBD1 as D (6 bases). Trimming stripped 6 bases from V and 4 bases from J, with 12 bases between. Germline loops: CDR1 MNHEY, CDR2 SVGAGI. The CDR3 consists of 13 residues. The chain's CDR3 is CASRSTGFYGYTF. The CDR3 region has the DNA TGTGCCAGCAGGTCCACAGGGTTCTATGGCTACACCTTC.

The V gene is TRBV28, the J gene TRBJ2-7, with 9 nucleotides matching TRBD1. Germline assignment: CDR1 MDHEN and CDR2 SYDVKM. V trimming: 6 bases; J trimming: 4 bases; junction bases outside the gene matches: 7. This CDR3 region has 14 residues. CDR3 residues: CASRGRQGVYEQYF. The CDR3 DNA reads as TGTGCCAGCAGAGGGAGACAGGGGGTATACGAGCAGTACTTC.

This clone came up once. The chain couples TRBV19 to TRBJ2-2; TRBD1 agrees at 10 bases. The germline CDR1 and CDR2 sequences are LNHDA and SQIVND (reference sequence). V lost 3 bases and J lost 6; bases outside the gene matches: 1. The CDR3 is made up of 14 amino acids. The CDR3 DNA is TGTGCCAGTAGTATCGGACAGGGGGCCGGGGAGCTGTTTTTT. Protein product: CASSIGQGAGELFF.

The chain has TRBV6-5 and TRBJ1-6; D gene ambiguous. V shed 8 bases and J shed 0 bases, with 8 bases lying between them. This CDR3 spans 14 amino acids. Germline CDR1 MNHEY, CDR2 SVGAGI. CDR3 residues: CASGSGSYNSPLHF. The CDR3 region has the DNA TGTGCCAGCGGTTCAGGCTCCTATAATTCACCCCTCCACTTT.

The chain recombines TRBV4-1 with TRBJ2-2; TRBD2 matches at 11 bases. J was trimmed by 4 bases and V by 2 bases; bases with no gene match: 3. CDR1 and CDR2 (germline): MGHRA, YSYEKL. The CDR3 runs 16 residues. The CDR3 DNA reads as TGCGCCAGCAGCCAACTAGCGGGAGGAGGCACCGGGGAGCTGTTTTTT. The encoded protein is CASSQLAGGGTGELFF.

This chain links TRBV28 with TRBJ2-1, with TRBD2 matching over 13 bases. CDR1 and CDR2 from the germline V gene are MDHEN and SYDVKM. The V gene end was trimmed by 5 bases and the J gene end by 4 bases; junction bases not matched to a gene: 5. The CDR3 runs 16 residues. Written as DNA, the CDR3 is TGTGCCAGCAGTCCGGGACTAGCGGGACCTTACAATGAGCAGTTCTTC. Its translation: CASSPGLAGPYNEQFF.

This chain uses TRBV13 with TRBJ1-4; D is ambiguous. Looked up from germline, CDR1 is PRHDT and CDR2 is FYEKMQ (reference sequence). CDR3 size: 14 residues. Trimming left V 5 bases short and J 0 bases short, with 7 bases between. The CDR3 coding sequence is TGTGCCAGCAGCAACTTTGCAACTAATGAAAAACTGTTTTTT. It yields the protein CASSNFATNEKLFF.

V gene TRBV3-1 (or the pseudogene TRBV3-2) combines with J gene TRBJ2-2; TRBD1 agrees at 8 bases. Germline loops: CDR1 LGHDT, CDR2 YNNKEL (reference sequence). The V and J ends lost 4 bases and 4 bases, in that order; junction bases with no gene match: 11. CDR3 length equals 17 residues. This CDR3 is CASSRTQGASGTGELFF. The CDR3 bases are TGTGCCAGCAGCCGAACGCAGGGGGCGTCCGGCACCGGGGAGCTGTTTTTT.

This clone was seen only once. The chain couples TRBV11-3 to TRBJ2-2; 16 bases fit TRBD2. The CDR3 totals 17 residues. V gave up 5 bases and J gave up 4 bases; unmatched junction bases: 4. Looked up from germline, CDR1 is SGHNT and CDR2 is YENEEA. CDR3 coding DNA: TGTGCCAGCAGCCCGGGACTAGCGGGAGGGCCCACCGGGGAGCTGTTTTTT. Translating gives CASSPGLAGGPTGELFF.

The chain couples TRBV12-3 or TRBV12-4 to TRBJ2-2; D uncertain. Between the trimmed V and J ends, which lost 7 bases and 2 bases, there was a span of 8 bases. The length of the CDR3 is 13 residues. This CDR3 reads CASTRSNTGELFF. The CDR3 DNA reads TGTGCCAGCACTCGTTCTAACACCGGGGAGCTGTTTTTT.

The chain uses TRBV28 and TRBJ2-7, with D unresolved. Trimming left V 2 bases short and J 2 bases short, with 7 bases between. CDR3 length: 13 residues. CDR1 is MDHEN and CDR2 is SYDVKM in the germline V gene. The CDR3 DNA is TGTGCCAGCAGTTTAAGGCGGACCTACGAGCAGTACTTC. This codes for CASSLRRTYEQYF.

This clone was picked up one time. The chain employs TRBV29-1 and TRBJ1-2; the D is unclear. From germline, CDR1 is SQVTM and CDR2 ANQGSEA. The CDR3 length is 12 residues. Trimming pared 0 bases from V and 7 bases from J, leaving 9 bases between. CDR3 coding DNA: TGCAGCGTTGAAGATAGCACATCTGGCTACACCTTC. The encoded protein is CSVEDSTSGYTF.

The CDR3 nucleotides read TGCGCCAGCAGCCCTAGAAGTATGTTGGAAGGGGCGAGAAGAACTGAAGCTTTCTTT. This translates into CASSPRSMLEGARRTEAFF. This chain links TRBV4-1 with TRBJ1-1; D is perhaps TRBD1 (5 bases). Germline values: CDR1 MGHRA, CDR2 YSYEKL. The CDR3 is 19 residues long. With 4 bases removed from V and 5 bases from J, the gap between germline ends came to 29 bases.

CDR3 sequence: CASSLGTEGNTIYF. CDR3 bases: TGCGCCAGCAGCTTGGGCACAGAAGGAAACACCATATATTTT. V is TRBV5-1 and J is TRBJ1-3, with D unclear. Trimming left V 0 bases short and J 4 bases short, with 8 bases between. Germline V gene data show CDR1 as SGHRS and CDR2 as YFSETQ. CDR3 length equals 14 residues. Full variable domain (outside the CDR3, taken from reference TRBV5-1 and TRBJ1-3): KAGVTQTPRYLIKTRGQQVTLSCSPISGHRSVSWYQQTPGQGLQFLFEYFSETQRNKGNFPGRFSGRQFSNSRSEMNVSTLELGDSALYLCASSLGTEGNTIYFGEGSWLTVV.

This clone occurred once. CDR3 DNA: TGCGCCAGCAGCCATGGACAGGGGGCGTTAAGCTCCTACGAGCAGTACTTC. Translated: CASSHGQGALSSYEQYF. The V call is TRBV5-1, the J call TRBJ2-7, with TRBD1 matching over 11 bases. The germline gives CDR1 SGHRS, CDR2 YFSETQ. The CDR3 is 17 residues long. Unmatched junction bases numbered 9, after V lost 4 bases and J lost 0 bases.